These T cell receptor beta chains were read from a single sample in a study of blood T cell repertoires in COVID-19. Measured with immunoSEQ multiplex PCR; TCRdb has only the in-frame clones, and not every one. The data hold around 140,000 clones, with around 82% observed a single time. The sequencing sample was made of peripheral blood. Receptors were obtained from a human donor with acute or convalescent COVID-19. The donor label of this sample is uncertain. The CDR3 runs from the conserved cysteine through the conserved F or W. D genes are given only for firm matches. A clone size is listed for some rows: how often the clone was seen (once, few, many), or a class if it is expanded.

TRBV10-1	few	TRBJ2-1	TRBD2	TGCGCCAGCAGCCCTAGCGGGGAGAACTTTGAGCAGTTCTTC	CASSPSGENFEQFF
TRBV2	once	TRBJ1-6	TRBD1	TGTGCCAGCAGTAACGACAGGGGGCGATCACCCCTCCACTTT	CASSNDRGRSPLHF
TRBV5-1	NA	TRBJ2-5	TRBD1	TGCGCCAGCAGCTTTGGAGCGACAGGGGCAGAGACCCAGTACTTC	CASSFGATGAETQYF
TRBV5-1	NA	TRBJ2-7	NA	TGCGCCAGCAGCTTGATTGGCAGGCGATCACACGAGCAGTACTTC	CASSLIGRRSHEQYF
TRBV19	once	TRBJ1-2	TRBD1	TGTGCCAGTAGGGGGACAGGGGCACCTAGCTATGGCTACACCTTC	CASRGTGAPSYGYTF
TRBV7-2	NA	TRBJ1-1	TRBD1	TGTGCCAGCAGCAAGGAGACAGGGTTTGGTGAAGCTTTCTTT	CASSKETGFGEAFF
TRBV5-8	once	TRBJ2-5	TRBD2	TGTGCCAGCAGCTTGGGAGCGGGGAGGGGATCAGCGGAGGCCCAGTACTTC	CASSLGAGRGSAEAQYF
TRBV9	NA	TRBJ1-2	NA	TGTGCCAGCAGCGTAGCAGGGGTTAACTATGGCTACACCTTC	CASSVAGVNYGYTF
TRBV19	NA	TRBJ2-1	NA	TGTGCCAGTAGTATAGTGGCAGGGCGGAACAATGAGCAGTTCTTC	CASSIVAGRNNEQFF
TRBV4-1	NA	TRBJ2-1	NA	TGCGCCAGCAGCCTAACAGTGGATGAGCAGTTCTTC	CASSLTVDEQFF
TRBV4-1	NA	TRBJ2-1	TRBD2	TGCGCCAGCAGCCAGGGGACTAGCGGGTGGGACGTCACCCTCAATGAGCAGTTCTTC	CASSQGTSGWDVTLNEQFF
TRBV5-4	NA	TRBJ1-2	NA	TGTGCCAGCAGCTTGGCTAGCGACTGGGACTATGGAGGCTACACCTTC	CASSLASDWDYGGYTF
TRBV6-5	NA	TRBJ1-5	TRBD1	TGTGCCAGTTCAAGGGGACAGCGCGATCAGCCCCAGCATTTT	CASSRGQRDQPQHF
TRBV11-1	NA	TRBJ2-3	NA	TGTGCCAGCAGCTCGCATGACAGGCCCACAGATACGCAGTATTTT	CASSSHDRPTDTQYF
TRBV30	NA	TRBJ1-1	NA	TGTGCCTGGAGTGTAGGCGGAGGGGCAAGGTCGGCTTTCTTT	CAWSVGGGARSAFF
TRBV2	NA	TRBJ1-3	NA	TGTGCCAGCAGCCCCCAGGGCAGGGTTTCTGGAAACACCATATATTTT	CASSPQGRVSGNTIYF
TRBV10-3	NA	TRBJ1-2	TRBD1	TGTGCCATGCGCCAAAAACGGACAGGGGTAGACAATGGCTACACCTTC	CAMRQKRTGVDNGYTF
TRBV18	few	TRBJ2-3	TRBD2	TGTGCCAGCTCACCTCCATGGGGAGGGACAGATACGCAGTATTTT	CASSPPWGGTDTQYF
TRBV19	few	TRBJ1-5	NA	TGTGCCAGTAGTATGAAGGGAGACGGCAATCAGCCCCAGCATTTT	CASSMKGDGNQPQHF
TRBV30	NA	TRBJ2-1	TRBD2	TGTGCCTGGAGCATCAGGGGGAGCGGGGGGGCCGGTGAGCAGTTCTTC	CAWSIRGSGGAGEQFF
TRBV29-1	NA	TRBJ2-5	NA	TGCAGCGTGGGCGGGGGCCCCGAAGAGACCCAGTACTTC	CSVGGGPEETQYF
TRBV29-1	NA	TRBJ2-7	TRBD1	TGCAGCGCGGCCCCTGGGACAGGGCAATGGCAGTACTTC	CSAAPGTGQWQYF
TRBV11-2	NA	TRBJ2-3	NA	TGTGCCAGCAGCTTAGTGGGGGGGCCCAGCACAGATACGCAGTATTTT	CASSLVGGPSTDTQYF
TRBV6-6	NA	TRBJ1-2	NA	TGTGCCAGCAGCCCAACAAATTCGAATGGCTACACCTTC	CASSPTNSNGYTF
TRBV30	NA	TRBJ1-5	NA	TGTGCCTGGAGTGTACTGGGGGCTAATCAGCCCCAGCATTTT	CAWSVLGANQPQHF
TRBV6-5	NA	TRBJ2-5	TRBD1	TGTGCCAGCAGGGCCGGGACAGAAGAGACCCAGTACTTC	CASRAGTEETQYF
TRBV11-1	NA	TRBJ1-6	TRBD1	TGTGCCAGCAGCCCACGAGGGGACAGGGTTTCACCCCTCCACTTT	CASSPRGDRVSPLHF
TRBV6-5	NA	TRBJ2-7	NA	TGTGCCAGCACCCGGACTGCTAGCTCCTACGAGCAGTACTTC	CASTRTASSYEQYF
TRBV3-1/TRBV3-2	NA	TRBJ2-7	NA	TGTGCCAGCAGCTCTCCTGGGGGGATATCACGGTACGAGCAGTACTTC	CASSSPGGISRYEQYF